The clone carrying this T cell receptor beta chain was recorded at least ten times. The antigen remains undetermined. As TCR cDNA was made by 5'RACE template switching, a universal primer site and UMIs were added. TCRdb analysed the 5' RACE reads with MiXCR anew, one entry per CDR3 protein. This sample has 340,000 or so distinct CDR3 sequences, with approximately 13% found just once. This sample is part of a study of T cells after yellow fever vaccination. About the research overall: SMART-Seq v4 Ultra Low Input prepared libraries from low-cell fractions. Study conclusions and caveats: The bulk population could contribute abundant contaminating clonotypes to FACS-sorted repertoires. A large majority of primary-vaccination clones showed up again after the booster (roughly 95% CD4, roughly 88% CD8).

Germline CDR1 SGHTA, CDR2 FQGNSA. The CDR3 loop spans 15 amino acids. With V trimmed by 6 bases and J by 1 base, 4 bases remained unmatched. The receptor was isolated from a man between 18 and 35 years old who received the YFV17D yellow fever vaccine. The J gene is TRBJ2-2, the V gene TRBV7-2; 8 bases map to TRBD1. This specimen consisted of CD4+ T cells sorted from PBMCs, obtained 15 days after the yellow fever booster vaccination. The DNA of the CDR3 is TGTGCCAGCAGGACCGGGACAGGGAACACCGGGGAGCTGTTTTTT. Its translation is CASRTGTGNTGELFF.